Listed below are T cell receptor beta chains from one sample, sequenced in a study of T cells in Graves' hyperthyroidism and ophthalmopathy. Each CDR3 protein gets one entry after TCRdb re-called the multiplex PCR reads with MiXCR. The sample shows a few hundred thousand distinct CDR3 sequences, around 14% of them seen only once. Sequencing was carried out using blood. The origin of the receptors is a woman aged 25 to 39 with Graves' hyperthyroidism. The CDR3 runs from the conserved cysteine through the conserved F or W. Fields, in order: CDR3 protein, J gene, D gene, V gene. The D gene is left open where the match is weak.

CDR3 protein: CAISDPRAEGEKLFF
J gene: TRBJ1-4
D gene: -
V gene: TRBV10-3

CDR3 protein: CASNMRGGNTGELFF
J gene: TRBJ2-2
D gene: -
V gene: TRBV9

CDR3 protein: CASSSGATYNEQFF
J gene: TRBJ2-1
D gene: -
V gene: TRBV27

CDR3 protein: CASSEALGPYEQYF
J gene: TRBJ2-7
D gene: -
V gene: TRBV6-1

CDR3 protein: CASSLSQGNEKLFF
J gene: TRBJ1-4
D gene: -
V gene: TRBV27

CDR3 protein: CASSIGERKLTEAFF
J gene: TRBJ1-1
D gene: -
V gene: TRBV19

CDR3 protein: CASSPWDRGTTEAFF
J gene: TRBJ1-1
D gene: TRBD1
V gene: TRBV7-9

CDR3 protein: CASSATGYNEQFF
J gene: TRBJ2-1
D gene: -
V gene: TRBV18

CDR3 protein: CASSLGGTQGYTF
J gene: TRBJ1-2
D gene: -
V gene: TRBV28

CDR3 protein: CASSLTGTKAYEQYF
J gene: TRBJ2-7
D gene: -
V gene: TRBV14

CDR3 protein: CSVEVEYEQYF
J gene: TRBJ2-7
D gene: -
V gene: TRBV29-1

CDR3 protein: CSAPRGGEETQYF
J gene: TRBJ2-5
D gene: TRBD2
V gene: TRBV20-1

CDR3 protein: CASSLDRTSGTGELFF
J gene: TRBJ2-2
D gene: TRBD2
V gene: TRBV11-2

CDR3 protein: CASSASGYEQYF
J gene: TRBJ2-7
D gene: -
V gene: TRBV7-9

CDR3 protein: CASSLEIGMNEQYF
J gene: TRBJ2-7
D gene: -
V gene: TRBV7-2

CDR3 protein: CSGLAGNRDYEQYF
J gene: TRBJ2-7
D gene: TRBD2
V gene: TRBV20-1

CDR3 protein: CSARSDRSGYGYTF
J gene: TRBJ1-2
D gene: TRBD1
V gene: TRBV20-1

CDR3 protein: CASSQGAVSYNEQFF
J gene: TRBJ2-1
D gene: -
V gene: TRBV4-1

CDR3 protein: CASSLRGRSTNEKLFF
J gene: TRBJ1-4
D gene: -
V gene: TRBV5-1

CDR3 protein: CASSQDGPFRTQSSYEQYF
J gene: TRBJ2-7
D gene: -
V gene: TRBV3-1

CDR3 protein: CASSSHLRGAYEQYF
J gene: TRBJ2-7
D gene: TRBD2
V gene: TRBV7-7

CDR3 protein: CAWSVGGRGTFNEKLFF
J gene: TRBJ1-4
D gene: TRBD1
V gene: TRBV30

CDR3 protein: CASTSGPSLGEQYF
J gene: TRBJ2-7
D gene: -
V gene: TRBV6-1

CDR3 protein: CSAYSSGRGETQYF
J gene: TRBJ2-5
D gene: TRBD2
V gene: TRBV20-1

CDR3 protein: CASSAAGSYGYTF
J gene: TRBJ1-2
D gene: -
V gene: TRBV6-1

CDR3 protein: CASTSWGENSPLHF
J gene: TRBJ1-6
D gene: -
V gene: TRBV3-1

CDR3 protein: CASSQTPGGEQYF
J gene: TRBJ2-7
D gene: -
V gene: TRBV3-1

CDR3 protein: CSASRLRGTGELFF
J gene: TRBJ2-2
D gene: -
V gene: TRBV20-1

CDR3 protein: CASSLVSEASYSNQPQHF
J gene: TRBJ1-5
D gene: -
V gene: TRBV7-8

CDR3 protein: CASSFTFHNEQFF
J gene: TRBJ2-1
D gene: -
V gene: TRBV6-1

CDR3 protein: CASSPRRGNTEAFF
J gene: TRBJ1-1
D gene: -
V gene: TRBV13

CDR3 protein: CASGLVTTGGCNEQFF
J gene: TRBJ2-1
D gene: TRBD1
V gene: TRBV12-5

CDR3 protein: CASSSGPFGYTF
J gene: TRBJ1-2
D gene: -
V gene: TRBV7-9

CDR3 protein: CASSLTGLSDPNEQYF
J gene: TRBJ2-7
D gene: TRBD1
V gene: TRBV4-1

CDR3 protein: CSARLAGDGDTQYF
J gene: TRBJ2-3
D gene: TRBD2
V gene: TRBV20-1

CDR3 protein: CASSLYAGAGNEQFF
J gene: TRBJ2-1
D gene: TRBD2
V gene: TRBV5-1

CDR3 protein: CASSLMRGEAEAFF
J gene: TRBJ1-1
D gene: -
V gene: TRBV5-1

CDR3 protein: CASIGLAGVRETQYF
J gene: TRBJ2-5
D gene: TRBD2
V gene: TRBV3-1

CDR3 protein: CASSQMSSGNHEQYF
J gene: TRBJ2-7
D gene: TRBD2
V gene: TRBV3-1

CDR3 protein: CASSQDGSRVNTEAFF
J gene: TRBJ1-1
D gene: -
V gene: TRBV3-1

CDR3 protein: CAWSGDRGAYNEQFF
J gene: TRBJ2-1
D gene: TRBD1
V gene: TRBV30

CDR3 protein: CASSEALGREGEQYF
J gene: TRBJ2-7
D gene: -
V gene: TRBV6-1

CDR3 protein: CASSVQGTGVTDTQYF
J gene: TRBJ2-3
D gene: TRBD1
V gene: TRBV9

CDR3 protein: CASRPREDAPNEKLFF
J gene: TRBJ1-4
D gene: -
V gene: TRBV6-1

CDR3 protein: CSATDSLRGGEKLFF
J gene: TRBJ1-4
D gene: -
V gene: TRBV20-1

CDR3 protein: CASSEPAGGNEQFF
J gene: TRBJ2-1
D gene: TRBD1
V gene: TRBV2

CDR3 protein: CASSDPLAVSTDTQYF
J gene: TRBJ2-3
D gene: TRBD2
V gene: TRBV19

CDR3 protein: CSVETGYEDTQYF
J gene: TRBJ2-3
D gene: TRBD1
V gene: TRBV29-1

CDR3 protein: CASSSILAGSYEQYF
J gene: TRBJ2-7
D gene: -
V gene: TRBV5-1